Below, 20 T cell receptor beta chains from the same sample are listed, as sequenced in a study of CD8+CD57+ T cells in acquired aplastic anemia. The use of genomic DNA as template underpinned the TCR beta VDJ and CDR3 profiling. In TCRdb, the reads were re-called with MiXCR into one record per CDR3 protein. The sample lists 180,000 or so distinct CDR3 sequences, less than 55% seen once, with approximately 2.9% in the top ten. The sequencing sample was made of sorted CD4+, CD8+, or CD8+CD57+ T cells (not recorded which) from PBMCs. The receptors derive from a human donor in good health.

The V gene is TRBV20-1, the J gene TRBJ2-7; D is undetermined. Germline V gene sequence: CDR1 DFQATT, CDR2 SNEGSKA (reference sequence). This CDR3 is built from 13 residues. V was trimmed by 2 bases and J by 2 bases, leaving 10 bases between them. CDR3 sequence reads: CSARLPQTYEQYF. CDR3 sequence (DNA): TGCAGTGCTAGACTGCCCCAAACCTACGAGCAGTACTTC.

Many counts were recorded for this clonotype. The chain combines TRBV7-6 with TRBJ2-1, with 14 bases aligning to TRBD2. This CDR3 is 19 amino acids long. V shed 2 bases, J shed 4 bases, and the junction held 10 bases outside the gene matches. From germline, CDR1 is SGHVS and CDR2 FNYEAQ. CDR3 protein: CASSLSAGTSGRWYNEQFF. As DNA, the CDR3 is TGTGCCAGCAGCTTATCGGCCGGGACTAGCGGGAGATGGTACAATGAGCAGTTCTTC.

The chain has TRBV5-1 and TRBJ2-7; possible D gene TRBD2, 5 bases. Trimming removed 2 bases from V and 2 bases from J, with 11 bases in between. Per the germline V gene, CDR1 is SGHRS and CDR2 is YFSETQ. The CDR3 is 14 residues long. CDR3 loop: CASSLWAAAYEQYF. CDR3 sequence (DNA): TGCGCCAGCAGCTTATGGGCAGCGGCCTACGAGCAGTACTTC.

Ten or more counts support this clonotype. The gene calls are TRBV9 and TRBJ1-1; D is uncertain. This CDR3 has 13 residues. Trimming cost V 1 base and J 5 bases, with 9 bases left between them. Per germline, CDR1 SGDLS and CDR2 YYNGEE. DNA for the CDR3: TGTGCCAGCAGCGTATTAGACGGGACTGAAGCTTTCTTT. Translating it yields CASSVLDGTEAFF.

The chain combines TRBV20-1 with TRBJ2-7; 9 bases align to TRBD2. The ends lost 6 bases at V and 7 bases at J; junction bases unmatched: 19. CDR3 length: 16 amino acids. From germline, CDR1 is DFQATT and CDR2 SNEGSKA (reference sequence). The CDR3 DNA reads as TGCAGTGCCAGCAGCCTCAGACTAGCGGCCCTTAGGGAGCAGTACTTC. Residues: CSASSLRLAALREQYF.

In its sample, this clonotype was seen many times. The gene calls are TRBV9 and TRBJ1-4; 7 bases align to TRBD1. CDR3 length: 14 residues. With 4 bases clipped from V and 8 bases from J, the junction kept 8 bases outside the gene matches. In germline, CDR1 is SGDLS, CDR2 YYNGEE. CDR3 in DNA: TGTGCCAGCAGCCTCGCAGGGGGTAGCGAAAAACTGTTTTTT. Its protein is CASSLAGGSEKLFF.

V and J are TRBV4-2 and TRBJ2-5; 7 nucleotides agree with TRBD1. V lost 5 bases and J lost 3; bases outside the gene matches: 3. Germline loops: CDR1 LGHNA, CDR2 YNFKEQ. The CDR3 runs 13 residues. CDR3 nucleotides: TGTGCCAGCAGCTGTGACAGGGAAGAGACCCAGTACTTC. This codes for CASSCDREETQYF.

There are many counts of this clonotype. The chain carries TRBV24-1 and TRBJ1-5; 9 bases are a match to TRBD1. V was clipped by 9 bases and J by 1 base; unmatched bases: 3. This CDR3 comprises 14 residues. Germline CDR1 and CDR2: KGHDR and SFDVKD. The CDR3 loop reads CATQGQGSNQPQHF. The DNA of the CDR3 is TGTGCCACCCAGGGACAGGGAAGCAATCAGCCCCAGCATTTT.

This chain uses TRBV20-1 with TRBJ1-1; D might be TRBD1 (5 bases). The CDR3 covers 14 residues. The V and J ends lost 0 bases and 4 bases respectively, with 12 bases between them. Germline V gene data show CDR1 as DFQATT and CDR2 as SNEGSKA (reference sequence). CDR3 amino acids: CSARENIRGTEAFF. CDR3 nucleotide sequence: TGCAGTGCTAGAGAAAATATTAGGGGCACTGAAGCTTTCTTT.

The chain combines TRBV20-1 with TRBJ2-1; D remains ambiguous. The ends were cut back, 0 bases at V and 8 bases at J, with 11 bases in the middle. The CDR3 covers 13 residues. Germline lookup yields CDR1 DFQATT and CDR2 SNEGSKA (reference sequence). The CDR3 spells CSARDPNADEQFF. The CDR3 coding sequence is TGCAGTGCTAGAGATCCGAATGCCGATGAGCAGTTCTTC.

This chain uses TRBV2 with TRBJ1-6; unclear D gene. CDR1 and CDR2 (germline): SNHLY, FYNNEI. Trimming shortened V by 6 bases and J by 6 bases, and 9 bases separated the two germline ends. This CDR3 comprises 13 residues. CDR3 nucleotide sequence: TGTGCCAGCAGGGGGAACTTTAATTCACCCCTCCACTTT. Translating gives CASRGNFNSPLHF. The variable domain in full, with the rest retrieved from reference TRBV2 and TRBJ1-6, is EPEVTQTPSHQVTQMGQEVILRCVPISNHLYFYWYRQILGQKVEFLVSFYNNEISEKSEIFDDQFSVERPDGSNFTLKIRSTKLEDSAMYFCASRGNFNSPLHFGNGTRLTVT.

This clonotype turned up a few times. V gene TRBV30 combines with J gene TRBJ1-6; possibly TRBD1 for D (6 bases). V was clipped by 2 bases and J by 7 bases, with 18 bases between them. This CDR3 region has 16 residues. Looked up from germline, CDR1 is GTSNPN and CDR2 is SVGIG (reference sequence). The CDR3, as DNA: TGTGCCTGGAGTTATTCCGGGACAAGGCTGAATTCACCCCTCCACTTT. The encoded protein is CAWSYSGTRLNSPLHF.

This clonotype was counted at least ten times. The chain couples TRBV7-9 to TRBJ2-1, with 8 bases matching TRBD2. Germline V lookup: CDR1 SEHNR, CDR2 FQNEAQ (reference sequence). This CDR3 contains 15 residues. Trimming took 5 bases from V and 2 from J; bases not matched to a gene: 5. The CDR3 here is CASSAPGLAYNEQFF. In DNA, the CDR3 is TGTGCCAGCAGCGCCCCGGGACTAGCCTACAATGAGCAGTTCTTC.

This rearrangement joins TRBV11-1 to TRBJ2-3, with TRBD2 identical over 7 bases. There are 17 residues in the CDR3. Per the germline V gene, CDR1 is SGHAT and CDR2 is FQDESV (reference sequence). Losses at the gene ends were 5 bases for V and 4 bases for J; bases not matched to a gene: 15. The CDR3 protein is CASSLQKRGSSADTQYF. The CDR3 DNA is TGTGCCAGCAGCCTACAGAAGCGGGGTTCTAGCGCAGATACGCAGTATTTT.

The chain recombines TRBV2 with TRBJ1-3; D ambiguous. Trimming took 8 bases from V and 0 from J, leaving 8 bases between them. The germline CDR1 and CDR2 sequences are SNHLY and FYNNEI. This CDR3 has 13 amino acids. The CDR3 reads CASRTGSGNTIYF. CDR3 nucleotides: TGTGCCAGCCGGACGGGCTCTGGAAACACCATATATTTT.

This clonotype was detected ten times or more. The rearrangement uses TRBV5-6 and TRBJ1-1, with D perhaps TRBD1 (5 bases). Trimming shortened V by 4 bases and J by 6 bases, and 19 bases separated the two germline ends. CDR3 length equals 15 residues. Germline V lookup: CDR1 SGHDT, CDR2 YYEEEE. CDR3: CASSHQGPRGAEAFF. The CDR3 nucleotides read TGTGCCAGCAGCCATCAAGGGCCGCGGGGCGCTGAAGCTTTCTTT.

Only a few counts were recorded for this clonotype. The V call is TRBV15, the J call TRBJ1-6; D ambiguous. The V gene's germline CDR1 is LNHNV and CDR2 YYDKDF (reference sequence). This CDR3 is 14 amino acids long. Trimming shortened V by 0 bases and J by 7 bases, and 7 bases separated the two germline ends. DNA for the CDR3: TGTGCCACCAGCAGAGAGGCAGAGAATTCACCCCTCCACTTT. This gives the protein CATSREAENSPLHF.

This chain uses TRBV20-1 with TRBJ1-1, with 7 bases lining up with TRBD1. This CDR3 spans 15 amino acids. Germline V gene lookup returns CDR1 DFQATT and CDR2 SNEGSKA (reference sequence). Losses at the gene ends were 3 bases for V and 4 bases for J; bases not matched to a gene: 11. The CDR3 protein is CSASGQAGGSTEAFF. In DNA, the CDR3 is TGCAGTGCTAGTGGCCAGGCAGGGGGTAGCACTGAAGCTTTCTTT.

V usage is TRBV5-6 and J usage is TRBJ1-2; 8 bases fit TRBD1. Germline-derived CDR1 and CDR2 are SGHDT and YYEEEE. Trimming removed 2 bases from V and 8 bases from J; junction bases left unmatched: 17. The CDR3 is 17 amino acids. The CDR3 protein is CASSLRTGYFDHKGYTF. CDR3 in DNA: TGTGCCAGCAGCTTACGGACAGGGTACTTTGATCATAAGGGCTACACCTTC. Together with reference TRBV5-6 and TRBJ1-2, the CDR3 gives the full variable domain: DAGVTQSPTHLIKTRGQQVTLRCSPKSGHDTVSWYQQALGQGPQFIFQYYEEEERQRGNFPDRFSGHQFPNYSSELNVNALLLGDSALYLCASSLRTGYFDHKGYTFGSGTRLTVV.

J is TRBJ2-7 and V is TRBV7-8; D perhaps matches TRBD2 (5 bases). Trimming shortened V by 5 bases and J by 7 bases, and 18 bases separated the two germline ends. The CDR3 runs to 14 residues. Germline CDR1 reads SGHVS; CDR2 reads FQNEAQ. The CDR3 is CASSDGPNPGEQYF. The CDR3 bases are TGTGCCAGCAGCGACGGGCCCAACCCGGGGGAGCAGTACTTC.